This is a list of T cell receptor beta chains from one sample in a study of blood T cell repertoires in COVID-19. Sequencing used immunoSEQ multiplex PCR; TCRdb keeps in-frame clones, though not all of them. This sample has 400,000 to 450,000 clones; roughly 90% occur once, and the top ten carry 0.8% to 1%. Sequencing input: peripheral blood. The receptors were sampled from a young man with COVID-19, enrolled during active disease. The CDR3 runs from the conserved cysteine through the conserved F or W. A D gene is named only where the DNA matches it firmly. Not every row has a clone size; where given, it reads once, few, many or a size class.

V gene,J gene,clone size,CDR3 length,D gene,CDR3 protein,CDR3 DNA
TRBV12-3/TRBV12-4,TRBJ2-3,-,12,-,CASSLRGNTQYF,TGTGCCAGCAGTTTAAGGGGAAATACGCAGTATTTT
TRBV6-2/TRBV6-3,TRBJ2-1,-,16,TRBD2,CASSYLSSGSQSEQFF,TGTGCCAGCAGTTACCTGTCTAGCGGGAGTCAAAGTGAGCAGTTCTTC
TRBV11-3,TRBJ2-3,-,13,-,CASSLTATDTQYF,TGTGCCAGCAGCTTAACAGCTACAGATACGCAGTATTTT
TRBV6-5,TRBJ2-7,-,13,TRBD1,CASRRTGFYEQYF,TGTGCCAGCAGGAGGACAGGGTTTTACGAGCAGTACTTC
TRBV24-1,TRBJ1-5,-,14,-,CATSDRTEDQPQHF,TGTGCCACCAGTGACAGGACAGAGGATCAGCCCCAGCATTTT
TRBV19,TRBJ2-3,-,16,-,CASRNVALRHTDTQYF,TGTGCCAGTAGGAATGTAGCGCTCCGCCACACAGATACGCAGTATTTT
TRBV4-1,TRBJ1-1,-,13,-,CASSQDIRTEAFF,TGCGCCAGCAGCCAAGATATTCGGACTGAAGCTTTCTTT
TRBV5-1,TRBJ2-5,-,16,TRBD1,CASSLVPGQGWETQYF,TGCGCCAGCAGCTTGGTGCCGGGACAGGGTTGGGAGACCCAGTACTTC
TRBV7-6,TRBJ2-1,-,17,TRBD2,CASSFSGRAELSSEQFF,TGTGCCAGCAGCTTTAGCGGGAGGGCCGAGTTGTCAAGTGAGCAGTTCTTC
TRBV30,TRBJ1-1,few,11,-,CAWEGVDGAFF,TGTGCCTGGGAAGGGGTAGATGGAGCTTTCTTT